What follows are 24 T cell receptor beta chains derived from one specimen sequenced in a study of cytomegalovirus exposure and HLA in healthy donors. PCR employed 60 Vbeta and 13 Jbeta primers. Profiling relied on immunoSEQ multiplex PCR, and the TCRdb table lists in-frame clones only, not all of them. The sample gives 150,000 to 200,000 clones, roughly 79% of which show up once; 4.9% is in the top ten. Sequencing used PBMCs. Receptors originate from a woman under 30 in good health and CMV-seropositive.

V usage is TRBV2 and J usage is TRBJ1-5, with a weak D call TRBD1 (5 bases). CDR1 SNHLY and CDR2 FYNNEI come from the germline V gene. The CDR3 has 16 amino acids. Trimming cost V 4 bases and J 6 bases, with 19 bases left between them. CDR3 bases: TGTGCCAGCAGTGTAGCACCAGCGGGGGAGGGTCAGCCCCAGCATTTT. Residues: CASSVAPAGEGQPQHF. The whole variable domain, remainder taken from reference TRBV2 and TRBJ1-5, is EPEVTQTPSHQVTQMGQEVILRCVPISNHLYFYWYRQILGQKVEFLVSFYNNEISEKSEIFDDQFSVERPDGSNFTLKIRSTKLEDSAMYFCASSVAPAGEGQPQHFGDGTRLSIL.

The rearrangement joins TRBV5-5 to TRBJ2-3, with 11 bases lining up with TRBD1. V lost 4 bases to trimming and J lost 2 bases; unmatched junction nucleotides: 9. CDR1 and CDR2 (germline): SGHKS, YYEKEE (reference sequence). The CDR3 is made up of 17 amino acids. The CDR3 DNA sequence: TGTGCCAGCAGCGAGGGACAGGGGGTTTGGGCCACAGATACGCAGTATTTT. Translated: CASSEGQGVWATDTQYF.

This clone was counted a single time. The CDR3 DNA sequence: TGCGCCAGCGCTACTAGGACAGGGGACACCGGGGAGCTGTTTTTT. Its translation is CASATRTGDTGELFF. The chain recombines TRBV5-1 with TRBJ2-2; 9 bases align to TRBD1. CDR3 length: 15 residues. With V trimmed by 7 bases and J by 3 bases, 7 bases remained unmatched. Per germline, CDR1 SGHRS and CDR2 YFSETQ. Using reference TRBV5-1 and TRBJ2-2 for the parts outside the CDR3, the full variable domain is KAGVTQTPRYLIKTRGQQVTLSCSPISGHRSVSWYQQTPGQGLQFLFEYFSETQRNKGNFPGRFSGRQFSNSRSEMNVSTLELGDSALYLCASATRTGDTGELFFGEGSRLTVL.

The rearrangement links TRBV28 to TRBJ1-6; 8 nucleotides match TRBD1. With 4 bases clipped from V and 9 bases from J, the junction kept 8 bases outside the gene matches. The CDR3 extends over 15 amino acids. Germline V gives CDR1 MDHEN, CDR2 SYDVKM. The CDR3 bases are TGTGCCAGCAGTTGGACAGGGACAGACCTTTCACCCCTCCACTTT. Translation: CASSWTGTDLSPLHF.

V is TRBV30 and J is TRBJ2-4; D gene uncertain. CDR1 and CDR2 from the germline V gene are GTSNPN and SVGIG (reference sequence). V lost 3 bases and J 7 bases, leaving 7 bases between the germline ends. The CDR3 length is 11 residues. In nucleotides, the CDR3 is TGTGCCTGGAGCCGCGATAACATTCAGTACTTC. Its translation is CAWSRDNIQYF. Complete variable domain (other parts from reference TRBV30 and TRBJ2-4): SQTIHQWPATLVQPVGSPLSLECTVEGTSNPNLYWYRQAAGRGLQLLFYSVGIGQISSEVPQNLSASRPQDRQFILSSKKLLLSDSGFYLCAWSRDNIQYFGAGTRLSVL.

J is TRBJ1-1 and V is TRBV7-8; unclear D gene. CDR3 length: 13 amino acids. Trimming took off 2 bases at V and 10 bases at J, with 14 bases between the two ends. Germline values: CDR1 SGHVS, CDR2 FQNEAQ. CDR3 protein: CASSLSEEGRAFF. In DNA, the CDR3 is TGTGCCAGCAGCTTATCGGAGGAGGGTCGAGCTTTCTTT.

This rearrangement joins TRBV7-2 to TRBJ1-1, with D unclear. V was pared by 1 base and J by 6 bases, with 12 bases between. The CDR3 extends over 14 amino acids. Germline V CDR1 and CDR2: SGHTA, FQGNSA. CDR3 in amino acids: CASSLGPGKAEAFF. The CDR3 DNA sequence: TGTGCCAGCAGCTTAGGTCCGGGGAAGGCTGAAGCTTTCTTT.

The gene calls are TRBV19 and TRBJ2-2; the D is unclear. CDR1 and CDR2 (germline): LNHDA, SQIVND (reference sequence). V lost 4 bases to trimming and J lost 3 bases, with 9 bases between them. The CDR3 is 14 amino acids. The CDR3 region has the DNA TGTGCCAGTAGTAACCAGGCGCACACCGGGGAGCTGTTTTTT. Protein: CASSNQAHTGELFF.

The J gene is TRBJ2-4, the V gene TRBV5-1; the D is unclear. CDR1 SGHRS and CDR2 YFSETQ come from the germline V gene. V was cut by 0 bases and J by 8 bases, with 9 bases left in between. CDR3 length equals 13 residues. The CDR3 nucleotides are TGCGCCAGCAGCTTGGAGGTCCGGGACATTCAGTACTTC. Residues: CASSLEVRDIQYF.

The genes are TRBV6-4 and TRBJ1-1; D remains ambiguous. V lost 2 bases and J 2 bases, leaving 12 bases between the germline ends. Germline V CDR1 and CDR2: MRHNA, SNTAGT. This CDR3 spans 15 amino acids. The CDR3 is CASSDRGLPNTEAFF. As DNA, the CDR3 is TGTGCCAGCAGTGACCGCGGGCTCCCCAACACTGAAGCTTTCTTT.

This clone was found once. The CDR3 region has the DNA TGTGCCAGCAGGATACTAACAGGGGCCGGGGAGCTGTTTTTT. Residues: CASRILTGAGELFF. The rearrangement joins TRBV6-5 to TRBJ2-2, with 7 nucleotides matching TRBD1. The length of the CDR3 is 14 residues. CDR1 MNHEY and CDR2 SVGAGI come from the germline V gene. J gave up 6 bases and V 6 bases, and 7 bases lay outside the gene matches.

The chain is built from TRBV6-5 and TRBJ2-3; 7 bases agree with TRBD1. This CDR3 contains 15 residues. Germline V CDR1 and CDR2: MNHEY, SVGAGI. Trimming cost V 7 bases and J 2 bases; bases outside gene matches: 9. The CDR3 loop is CASNRQGVDTDTQYF. The CDR3 DNA reads TGTGCCAGCAACCGCCAGGGGGTCGACACAGATACGCAGTATTTT.

The chain recombines TRBV5-1 with TRBJ1-1; 8 nucleotides align to TRBD1. The CDR3 loop spans 14 amino acids. Per germline, CDR1 SGHRS and CDR2 YFSETQ. V lost 4 bases and J lost 4; bases outside the gene matches: 6. The CDR3 sequence is CASSGGQGGTEAFF. CDR3 bases: TGCGCCAGCAGCGGTGGACAGGGCGGCACTGAAGCTTTCTTT.

This clone is a singleton in its sample. V gene TRBV11-2 combines with J gene TRBJ1-2, with D possibly TRBD1 on 6 matching bases. The CDR3 spans 18 residues. Germline V CDR1 and CDR2: SGHAT, FQNNGV. V was trimmed by 1 base and J by 8 bases, leaving 26 bases between them. The CDR3 here is CASSLAGVTGRRSIGYTF. The DNA for the CDR3 is TGTGCCAGCAGCTTAGCTGGGGTCACAGGGAGACGATCTATCGGCTACACCTTC.

V gene TRBV7-6 combines with J gene TRBJ2-7; D is perhaps TRBD1 (6 bases). The ends were cut back, 4 bases at V and 0 bases at J, with 7 bases in the middle. The CDR3 length is 13 residues. Germline V gives CDR1 SGHVS, CDR2 FNYEAQ. The CDR3 here is CASSYRDSYEQYF. CDR3 in DNA: TGTGCCAGCAGCTACAGGGACTCCTACGAGCAGTACTTC. Full variable domain (outside the CDR3, taken from reference TRBV7-6 and TRBJ2-7): GAGVSQSPRYKVTKRGQDVALRCDPISGHVSLYWYRQALGQGPEFLTYFNYEAQQDKSGLPNDRFSAERPEGSISTLTIQRTEQRDSAMYRCASSYRDSYEQYFGPGTRLTVT.

The chain couples TRBV30 to TRBJ2-7, with TRBD2 matching over 7 bases. Germline V gives CDR1 GTSNPN, CDR2 SVGIG (reference sequence). The V and J ends lost 1 base and 9 bases, in that order; junction bases with no gene match: 9. The CDR3 is 13 residues long. In nucleotides, the CDR3 is TGTGCCTGGAGTGGGACTAGGACCCTTCCGCAGTACTTC. Translation: CAWSGTRTLPQYF.

V gene TRBV5-4 combines with J gene TRBJ2-5; D may be TRBD2 (5 bases). Trimming left V 0 bases short and J 4 bases short, with 10 bases between. Germline V lookup: CDR1 SGHNT, CDR2 YYREEE (reference sequence). The CDR3 has 14 residues. This CDR3 reads CASSLGAGLETQYF. CDR3 DNA: TGTGCCAGCAGCTTGGGGGCGGGTCTAGAGACCCAGTACTTC.

On this clone: The germline gene is not matched at one end of the junction; a read error may be the cause. The chain has TRBV7-9 and TRBJ2-2; D gene ambiguous. Looked up from germline, CDR1 is SEHNR and CDR2 is FQNEAQ (reference sequence). The CDR3 is 16 amino acids. CDR3 in amino acids: CSSSPHQATNTGELFF. Written as DNA, the CDR3 is TGTTCCAGCAGCCCCCATCAGGCAACGAACACCGGGGAGCTGTTTTTT.

This chain uses TRBV7-2 with TRBJ2-1, with TRBD1 matching over 11 bases. Per germline, CDR1 SGHTA and CDR2 FQGNSA. The CDR3 contains 15 residues. The ends lost 3 bases at V and 9 bases at J; junction bases unmatched: 7. The CDR3 reads CASSFRDRGSGEQFF. The CDR3 DNA sequence: TGTGCCAGCAGCTTCCGGGACAGGGGGTCCGGTGAGCAGTTCTTC.

The rearrangement links TRBV18 to TRBJ2-3; TRBD2 agrees at 8 bases. The length of the CDR3 is 14 residues. J lost 2 bases, V lost 3 bases, and 1 base had no gene match. Germline-derived CDR1 and CDR2 are KGHSH and LQKENI. CDR3 bases: TGTGCCAGCTCACCGACTAGCGACACAGATACGCAGTATTTT. Protein: CASSPTSDTDTQYF.

The chain employs TRBV10-3 and TRBJ1-2, with a tentative D call TRBD1 (5 bases). Trimming removed 0 bases at V and 5 bases at J, with 13 bases between. This CDR3 spans 15 amino acids. CDR1 and CDR2 from the germline V gene are ENHRY and SYGVKD. The CDR3 DNA is TGTGCCATCAGTGAGTCGTCAGGACGGACATATGGCTACACCTTC. The encoded protein is CAISESSGRTYGYTF.

This clone was recorded only once. This sequence joins TRBV30 and TRBJ1-1; perhaps TRBD1 as D (5 bases). The germline V gene has CDR1 GTSNPN and CDR2 SVGIG (reference sequence). The CDR3 loop spans 12 amino acids. In DNA form, the CDR3 reads TGTGCACAAGGGGTCGCTCCTTCTGAAGCTTTCTTT. Translating it yields CAQGVAPSEAFF.

The chain recombines TRBV4-1 with TRBJ1-4; D may be TRBD1 (5 bases). Germline V gene data show CDR1 as MGHRA and CDR2 as YSYEKL. The germline V and J ends were trimmed by 0 bases and 5 bases, with 16 bases remaining between them. This CDR3 is 17 amino acids long. The CDR3 coding sequence is TGCGCCAGCAGCCAAGAACGTAGGAGGGGCGCGAATGAAAAACTGTTTTTT. The encoded protein is CASSQERRRGANEKLFF.

V gene TRBV7-2 combines with J gene TRBJ2-5; D may be TRBD1 (5 bases). The CDR3 has 15 amino acids. Germline V lookup: CDR1 SGHTA, CDR2 FQGNSA. The germline V and J ends were trimmed by 1 base and 2 bases, with 11 bases remaining between them. The chain's CDR3 is CASSLVVGPQETQYF. CDR3 nucleotide sequence: TGTGCCAGCAGCTTAGTAGTGGGGCCTCAAGAGACCCAGTACTTC. Complete variable domain (other parts from reference TRBV7-2 and TRBJ2-5): GAGVSQSPSNKVTEKGKDVELRCDPISGHTALYWYRQSLGQGLEFLIYFQGNSAPDKSGLPSDRFSAERTGGSVSTLTIQRTQQEDSAVYLCASSLVVGPQETQYFGPGTRLLVL.